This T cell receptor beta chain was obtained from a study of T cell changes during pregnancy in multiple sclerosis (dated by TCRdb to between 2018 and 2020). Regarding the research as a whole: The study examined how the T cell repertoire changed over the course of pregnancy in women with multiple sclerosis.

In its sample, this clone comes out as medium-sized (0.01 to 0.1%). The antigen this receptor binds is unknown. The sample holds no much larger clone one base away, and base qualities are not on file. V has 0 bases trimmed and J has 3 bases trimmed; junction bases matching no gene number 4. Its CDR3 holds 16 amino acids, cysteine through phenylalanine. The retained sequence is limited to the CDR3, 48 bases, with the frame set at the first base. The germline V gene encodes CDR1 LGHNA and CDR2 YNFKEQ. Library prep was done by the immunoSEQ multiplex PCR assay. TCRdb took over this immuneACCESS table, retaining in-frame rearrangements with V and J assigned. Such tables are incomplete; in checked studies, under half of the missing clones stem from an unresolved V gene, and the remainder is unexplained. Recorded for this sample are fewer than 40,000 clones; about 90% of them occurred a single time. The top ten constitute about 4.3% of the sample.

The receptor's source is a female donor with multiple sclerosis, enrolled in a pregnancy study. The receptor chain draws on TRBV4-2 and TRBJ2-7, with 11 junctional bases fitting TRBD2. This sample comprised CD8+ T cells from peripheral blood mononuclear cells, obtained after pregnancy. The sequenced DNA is TGTGCCAGCAGCCAAGAGGGACTAGCGGAAAGCTACGAGCAGTACTTC. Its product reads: CASSQEGLAESYEQYF.